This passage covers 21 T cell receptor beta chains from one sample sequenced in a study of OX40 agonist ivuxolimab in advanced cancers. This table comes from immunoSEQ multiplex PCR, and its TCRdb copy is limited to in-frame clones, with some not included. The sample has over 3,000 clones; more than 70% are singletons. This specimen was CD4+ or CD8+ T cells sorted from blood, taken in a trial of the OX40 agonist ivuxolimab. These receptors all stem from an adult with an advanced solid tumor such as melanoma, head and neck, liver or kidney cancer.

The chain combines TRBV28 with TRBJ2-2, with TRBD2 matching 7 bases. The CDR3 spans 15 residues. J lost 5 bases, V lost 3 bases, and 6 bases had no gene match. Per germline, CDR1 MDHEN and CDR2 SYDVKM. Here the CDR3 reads CASSFLAGATGELFF. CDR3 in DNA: TGTGCCAGCAGTTTTCTTGCGGGAGCAACCGGGGAGCTGTTTTTT.

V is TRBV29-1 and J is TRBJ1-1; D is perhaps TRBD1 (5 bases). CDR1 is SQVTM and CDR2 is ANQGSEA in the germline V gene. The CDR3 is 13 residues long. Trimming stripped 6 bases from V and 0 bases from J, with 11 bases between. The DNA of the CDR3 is TGCAGCGTAAAGGGGAGAGTGAACACTGAAGCTTTCTTT. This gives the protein CSVKGRVNTEAFF.

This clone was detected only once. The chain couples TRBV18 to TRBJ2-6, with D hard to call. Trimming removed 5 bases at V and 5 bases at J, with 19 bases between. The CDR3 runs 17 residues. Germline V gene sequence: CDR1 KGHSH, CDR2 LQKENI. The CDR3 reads CASSTPHLQSRANVLTF. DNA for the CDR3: TGTGCCAGCTCAACTCCACATTTACAAAGTCGGGCCAACGTCCTGACTTTC.

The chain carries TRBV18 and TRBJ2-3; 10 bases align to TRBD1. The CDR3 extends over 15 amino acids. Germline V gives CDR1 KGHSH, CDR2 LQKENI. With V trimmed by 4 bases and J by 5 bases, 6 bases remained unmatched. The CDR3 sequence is CASSQTGGSGDTQYF. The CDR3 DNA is TGTGCCAGCTCACAGACAGGGGGCTCGGGAGATACGCAGTATTTT.

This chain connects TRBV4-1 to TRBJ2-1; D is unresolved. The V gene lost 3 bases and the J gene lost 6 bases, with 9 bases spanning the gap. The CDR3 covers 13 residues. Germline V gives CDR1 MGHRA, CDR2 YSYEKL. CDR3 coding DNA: TGCGCCAGCAGCCACATGCTGGGCAATGAGCAGTTCTTC. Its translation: CASSHMLGNEQFF.

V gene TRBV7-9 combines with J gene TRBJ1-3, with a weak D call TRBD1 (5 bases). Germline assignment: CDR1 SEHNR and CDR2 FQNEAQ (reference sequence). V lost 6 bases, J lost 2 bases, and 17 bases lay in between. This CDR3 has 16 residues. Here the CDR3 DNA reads TGTGCCAGCAGTTTTTCAGGGTCGGCCCCTGGAAACACCATATATTTT. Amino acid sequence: CASSFSGSAPGNTIYF.

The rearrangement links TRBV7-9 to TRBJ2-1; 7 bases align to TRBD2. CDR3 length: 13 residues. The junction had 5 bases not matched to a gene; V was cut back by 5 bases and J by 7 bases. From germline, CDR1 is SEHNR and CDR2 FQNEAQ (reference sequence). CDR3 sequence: CASSLYGGNEQFF. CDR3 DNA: TGTGCCAGCAGCCTATACGGGGGGAATGAGCAGTTCTTC. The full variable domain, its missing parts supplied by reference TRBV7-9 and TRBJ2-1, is DTGVSQNPRHKITKRGQNVTFRCDPISEHNRLYWYRQTLGQGPEFLTYFQNEAQLEKSRLLSDRFSAERPKGSFSTLEIQRTEQGDSAMYLCASSLYGGNEQFFGPGTRLTVL.

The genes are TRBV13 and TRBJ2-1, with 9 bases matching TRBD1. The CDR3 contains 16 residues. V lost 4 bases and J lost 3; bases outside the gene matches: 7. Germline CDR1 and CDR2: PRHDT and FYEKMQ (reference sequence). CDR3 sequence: CASSSAGTGLYNEQFF. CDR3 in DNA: TGTGCCAGCAGCTCAGCCGGGACAGGGCTCTACAATGAGCAGTTCTTC.

CDR3 coding DNA: TGTGCCAGCAGTTCCCTGGCGGTTGAGGGCTACACCTTC. Translated: CASSSLAVEGYTF. This chain links TRBV28 with TRBJ1-2; D gene uncertain. CDR1 is MDHEN, CDR2 SYDVKM, per germline. V was pared by 4 bases and J by 8 bases, with 14 bases between. The CDR3 is 13 amino acids.

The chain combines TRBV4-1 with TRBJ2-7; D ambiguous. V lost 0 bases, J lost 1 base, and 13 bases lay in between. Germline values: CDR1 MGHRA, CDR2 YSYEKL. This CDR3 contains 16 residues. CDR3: CASSQEPGLLSYEQYF. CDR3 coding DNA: TGCGCCAGCAGCCAAGAACCGGGCCTCCTTTCCTACGAGCAGTACTTC.

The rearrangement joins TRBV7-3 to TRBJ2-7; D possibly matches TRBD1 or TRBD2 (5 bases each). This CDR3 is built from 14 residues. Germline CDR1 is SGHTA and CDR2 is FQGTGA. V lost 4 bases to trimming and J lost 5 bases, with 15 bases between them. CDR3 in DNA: TGTGCCAGCAGCTCGACCGGGGCGGCCGACGAGCAGTACTTC. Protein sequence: CASSSTGAADEQYF.

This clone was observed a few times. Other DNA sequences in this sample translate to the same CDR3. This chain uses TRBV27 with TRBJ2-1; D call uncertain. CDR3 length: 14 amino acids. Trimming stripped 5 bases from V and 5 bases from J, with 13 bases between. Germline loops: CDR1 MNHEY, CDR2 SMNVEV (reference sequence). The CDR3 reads CASSPLLSNNEQFF. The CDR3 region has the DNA TGTGCCAGCAGTCCCCTACTGTCTAACAATGAGCAGTTCTTC.

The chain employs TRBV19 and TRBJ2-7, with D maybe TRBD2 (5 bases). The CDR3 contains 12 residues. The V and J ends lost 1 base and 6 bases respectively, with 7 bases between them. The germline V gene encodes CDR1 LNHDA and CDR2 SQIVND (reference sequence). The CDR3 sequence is CASSIVGGEQYF. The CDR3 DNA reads TGTGCCAGTAGTATAGTAGGAGGCGAGCAGTACTTC.

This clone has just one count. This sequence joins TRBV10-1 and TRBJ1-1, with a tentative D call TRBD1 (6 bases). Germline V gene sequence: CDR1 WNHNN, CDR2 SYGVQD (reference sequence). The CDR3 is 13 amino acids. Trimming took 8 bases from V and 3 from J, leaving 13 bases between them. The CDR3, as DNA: TGCGCCAGCCGCGCTAGGACAGACACTGAAGCTTTCTTT. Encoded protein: CASRARTDTEAFF.

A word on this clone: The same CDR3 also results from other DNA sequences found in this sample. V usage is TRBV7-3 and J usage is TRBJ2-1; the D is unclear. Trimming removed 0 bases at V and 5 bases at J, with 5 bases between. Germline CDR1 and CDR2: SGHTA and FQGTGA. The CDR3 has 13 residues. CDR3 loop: CASSLTGNNEQFF. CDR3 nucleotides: TGTGCCAGCAGCTTAACTGGGAACAATGAGCAGTTCTTC. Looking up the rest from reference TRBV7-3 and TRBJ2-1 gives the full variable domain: GAGVSQTPSNKVTEKGKYVELRCDPISGHTALYWYRQSLGQGPEFLIYFQGTGAADDSGLPNDRFFAVRPEGSVSTLKIQRTERGDSAVYLCASSLTGNNEQFFGPGTRLTVL.

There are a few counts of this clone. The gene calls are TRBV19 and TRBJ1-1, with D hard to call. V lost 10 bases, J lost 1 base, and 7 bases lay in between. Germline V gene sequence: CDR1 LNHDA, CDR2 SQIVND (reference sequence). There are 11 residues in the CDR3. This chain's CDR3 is CATVGNTEAFF. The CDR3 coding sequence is TGTGCCACTGTGGGGAACACTGAAGCTTTCTTT.

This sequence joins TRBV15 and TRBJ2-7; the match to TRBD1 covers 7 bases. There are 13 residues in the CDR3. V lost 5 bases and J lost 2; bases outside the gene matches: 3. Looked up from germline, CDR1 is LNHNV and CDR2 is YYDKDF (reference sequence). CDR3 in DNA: TGTGCCACCAGCTGGGACAGAGCCTACGAGCAGTACTTC. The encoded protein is CATSWDRAYEQYF.

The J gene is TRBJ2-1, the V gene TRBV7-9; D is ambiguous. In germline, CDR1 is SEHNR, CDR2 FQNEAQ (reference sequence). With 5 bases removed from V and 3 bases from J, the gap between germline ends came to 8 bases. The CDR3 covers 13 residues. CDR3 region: CASSPPIYNEQFF. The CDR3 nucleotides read TGTGCCAGCAGCCCCCCTATCTACAATGAGCAGTTCTTC.

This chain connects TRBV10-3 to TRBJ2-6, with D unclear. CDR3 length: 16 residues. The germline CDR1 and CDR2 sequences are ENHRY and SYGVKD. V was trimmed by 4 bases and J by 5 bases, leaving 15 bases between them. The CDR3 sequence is CAISVLYCSRANVLTF. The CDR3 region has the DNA TGTGCCATCAGTGTTCTATACTGTAGTCGGGCCAACGTCCTGACTTTC.

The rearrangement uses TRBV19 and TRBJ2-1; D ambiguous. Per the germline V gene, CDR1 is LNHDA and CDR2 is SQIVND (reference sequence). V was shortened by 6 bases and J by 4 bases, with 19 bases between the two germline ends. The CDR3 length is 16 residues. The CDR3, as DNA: TGTGCCAGTAGGCAAATTTTGGACGGAAGGTACAATGAGCAGTTCTTC. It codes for CASRQILDGRYNEQFF.

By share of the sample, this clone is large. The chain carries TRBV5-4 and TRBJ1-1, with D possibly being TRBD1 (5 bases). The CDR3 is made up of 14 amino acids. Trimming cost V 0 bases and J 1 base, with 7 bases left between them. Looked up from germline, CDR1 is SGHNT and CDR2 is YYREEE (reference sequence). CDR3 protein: CASSLDGTNTEAFF. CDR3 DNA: TGTGCCAGCAGCTTGGACGGGACGAACACTGAAGCTTTCTTT.